The 22 T cell receptor beta chains in this list originate from one sample, sequenced in a study of OX40 agonist ivuxolimab in advanced cancers. Clones were sequenced by immunoSEQ multiplex PCR, and TCRdb holds only the in-frame ones, with some missing. The sample contains about 56,000 clones, approximately 86% of which appear only once. This specimen consisted of CD4+ or CD8+ T cells sorted from blood, obtained in a trial of the OX40 agonist ivuxolimab. The receptors shown here come from an adult with an advanced solid tumor such as melanoma, head and neck, liver or kidney cancer.

The chain is built from TRBV6-1 and TRBJ2-3, with 8 bases matching TRBD1. The germline V gene has CDR1 MNHNS and CDR2 SASEGT. V gave up 4 bases and J gave up 5 bases; unmatched junction bases: 8. The CDR3 totals 15 residues. The CDR3 reads CASSAYRGRRDTQYF. CDR3 sequence (DNA): TGTGCCAGCAGTGCGTACAGGGGGAGGAGAGATACGCAGTATTTT.

V is TRBV6-1 and J is TRBJ1-2; no clear D gene. The CDR3 consists of 11 residues. Trimming took 3 bases from V and 8 from J, leaving 7 bases between them. The germline gives CDR1 MNHNS, CDR2 SASEGT. CDR3 nucleotide sequence: TGTGCCAGCAGTGAGGGGTACGGCTACACCTTC. Protein: CASSEGYGYTF.

The rearrangement uses TRBV6-5 and TRBJ1-2; no firm D call. The CDR3 length is 13 residues. Deletions cut 5 bases from V and 7 bases from J, with 14 bases between. Germline V gene data show CDR1 as MNHEY and CDR2 as SVGAGI. The DNA of the CDR3 is TGTGCCAGCAGTCGGGTTGGGAAAGGTGGCTACACCTTC. It is translated as CASSRVGKGGYTF.

The CDR3 DNA follows: TGTGCCAGTAGTATAGGGGCCCGCGGTGAGACCCAGTACTTC. Its protein product is CASSIGARGETQYF. This chain links TRBV19 with TRBJ2-5; D not certain. Germline V gene lookup returns CDR1 LNHDA and CDR2 SQIVND (reference sequence). The length of the CDR3 is 14 residues. V shed 1 base and J shed 5 bases, with 11 bases lying between them.

J is TRBJ1-2 and V is TRBV19, with D possibly matching TRBD1 (5 bases). Looked up from germline, CDR1 is LNHDA and CDR2 is SQIVND (reference sequence). The V end was cut by 6 bases, the J end by 4 bases, with 18 bases between. The CDR3 length is 15 residues. The CDR3 region has the DNA TGTGCCAGTAGGGAGACAGTCGCTTTTGGCTATGGCTACACCTTC. Translating it yields CASRETVAFGYGYTF.

The chain recombines TRBV7-9 with TRBJ1-2; TRBD1 is a possible D gene (5 bases). The CDR3 consists of 13 residues. Germline V gene data show CDR1 as SEHNR and CDR2 as FQNEAQ (reference sequence). V lost 3 bases and J 7 bases, leaving 12 bases between the germline ends. In nucleotides, the CDR3 is TGTGCCAGCAGCTTGGGGCGAGAGGGTGGCTACACCTTC. It yields the protein CASSLGREGGYTF.

The CDR3, as DNA: TGTGCCAGCACCTCCCAAGGGGGGAATGTCGGGGAGCTGTTTTTT. Its protein is CASTSQGGNVGELFF. The rearrangement links TRBV6-1 to TRBJ2-2; perhaps D is TRBD1 or TRBD2 (6 bases each). The V and J ends lost 7 bases and 7 bases respectively, with 19 bases between them. The CDR3 sequence is 15 residues long. CDR1 and CDR2 from the germline V gene are MNHNS and SASEGT.

The chain employs TRBV29-1 and TRBJ1-2; D unclear. Trimming took off 6 bases at V and 6 bases at J, with 17 bases between the two ends. Germline lookup yields CDR1 SQVTM and CDR2 ANQGSEA. The CDR3 is 13 amino acids. CDR3 in amino acids: CSVGVYGTDGYTF. In nucleotides, the CDR3 is TGCAGCGTCGGGGTCTATGGCACTGATGGCTACACCTTC.

This chain joins TRBV11-2 and TRBJ1-1, with D possibly TRBD1 on 5 matching bases. The CDR3 consists of 12 residues. Germline CDR1 reads SGHAT; CDR2 reads FQNNGV. The ends were cut back, 3 bases at V and 8 bases at J, with 10 bases in the middle. The DNA of the CDR3 is TGTGCCAGCAGCTTCCCGGGACGGGAAGCTTTCTTT. Translation: CASSFPGREAFF.

V gene TRBV5-1 combines with J gene TRBJ2-5; TRBD2 matches 11 bases. The CDR3 is made up of 16 amino acids. CDR1 is SGHRS and CDR2 is YFSETQ in the germline V gene. V shed 4 bases, J shed 1 base, and the junction held 6 bases outside the gene matches. CDR3 sequence reads: CASSTSSGGTQETQYF. CDR3 nucleotide sequence: TGCGCCAGCAGCACGTCTAGCGGGGGGACCCAAGAGACCCAGTACTTC.

The rearrangement joins TRBV6-5 to TRBJ1-5, with D uncertain. Trimming took 8 bases from V and 5 from J, leaving 10 bases between them. Germline V gives CDR1 MNHEY, CDR2 SVGAGI. The CDR3 covers 12 residues. The CDR3 DNA follows: TGTGCCAGCGTCGGGTGGGATCAGCCCCAGCATTTT. Amino acid sequence: CASVGWDQPQHF.

DNA for the CDR3: TGTGCCAGCAGTGTTCTCTACGAGCAGTACTTC. Protein: CASSVLYEQYF. The gene calls are TRBV6-1 and TRBJ2-7; D ambiguous. The V gene lost 4 bases and the J gene lost 3 bases, with 4 bases spanning the gap. Germline V gives CDR1 MNHNS, CDR2 SASEGT. This CDR3 region has 11 residues.

Worth noting for this clone: A much larger clone differs by one base, so this may be a read error. This chain uses TRBV27 with TRBJ2-3; D not resolved. The CDR3 sequence is 15 residues long. V lost 2 bases, J lost 5 bases, and 14 bases lay in between. Germline V gives CDR1 MNHEY, CDR2 SMNVEV (reference sequence). The CDR3 nucleotides read TGTGCCAGCAGTTTACTTACTCTAACGGGAGATACGCAGTATTTT. Translating gives CASSLLTLTGDTQYF.

The chain combines TRBV6-6 with TRBJ1-1, with TRBD1 as a possible D gene (6 bases). CDR1 is MNHNY and CDR2 is SVGAGI in the germline V gene (reference sequence). The CDR3 contains 15 residues. V shed 4 bases and J shed 2 bases, with 14 bases lying between them. The CDR3 nucleotides read TGTGCCAGCAGTTCCCCCAGGGGTGTCAACACTGAAGCTTTCTTT. Translated, it gives CASSSPRGVNTEAFF.

Concerning this clone itself: An end of the junction does not agree with germline; a read error may underlie this. Different DNA sequences within this sample yield the same CDR3. The chain employs TRBV4-1 and TRBJ2-2, with D maybe TRBD2 (5 bases). The CDR3 has 16 residues. Germline loops: CDR1 MGHRA, CDR2 YSYEKL. Here the CDR3 reads CASSLPRTRNTGELFF. The CDR3 DNA sequence: TGCGCCAGCAGCCTACCACGAACTAGGAACACCGGGGAACTGTTTTTT.

In its sample, this clone was seen once. The V gene is TRBV10-2, the J gene TRBJ1-1; no firm D call. This CDR3 has 14 amino acids. In germline, CDR1 is WSHSY, CDR2 SAAADI. V was clipped by 0 bases and J by 11 bases, with 16 bases between them. For the CDR3, the DNA is TGCGCCAGCAGTGAGTCATCCGGGTACGGAATTGCTTTCTTT. It yields the protein CASSESSGYGIAFF.

Remarks on this clone: A read error may produce the germline difference seen at one junction end. V and J are TRBV27 and TRBJ2-7, with D unclear. CDR1 MNHEY and CDR2 SMNVEV come from the germline V gene (reference sequence). CDR3 size: 14 residues. CDR3 DNA: TGTGCCAGCAGTCCCCGATTTACAGTCTACGGGCAGTACTTC. Amino acids: CASSPRFTVYGQYF.

The V and J genes are TRBV28 and TRBJ1-5; maybe TRBD1 (6 bases). This CDR3 is built from 16 residues. Germline CDR1 reads MDHEN; CDR2 reads SYDVKM. V lost 4 bases and J lost 4, with 17 bases in between. In DNA form, the CDR3 reads TGTGCCAGCAGTTCTACGGGGGGGGCCCCAAATCAGCCCCAGCATTTT. Translated: CASSSTGGAPNQPQHF.

The V call is TRBV5-4, the J call TRBJ2-3; D is unresolved. Germline V gene sequence: CDR1 SGHNT, CDR2 YYREEE (reference sequence). V lost 4 bases and J 1 base, leaving 4 bases between the germline ends. The CDR3 is 12 residues long. CDR3 in amino acids: CASSNRTDTQYF. The CDR3 DNA is TGTGCCAGCAGCAACCGCACAGATACGCAGTATTTT.

This clone was counted a few times. V usage is TRBV28 and J usage is TRBJ1-5; no clear D. Germline V gene lookup returns CDR1 MDHEN and CDR2 SYDVKM. Trimming took off 4 bases at V and 3 bases at J, with 16 bases between the two ends. The CDR3 covers 16 residues. The CDR3 here is CASSSSTAQYNQPQHF. CDR3 DNA: TGTGCCAGCAGTTCCTCGACGGCCCAATACAATCAGCCCCAGCATTTT.

The chain recombines TRBV6-5 with TRBJ1-1; 9 bases line up with TRBD1. Trimming cost V 6 bases and J 4 bases; bases outside gene matches: 6. Germline lookup yields CDR1 MNHEY and CDR2 SVGAGI. This CDR3 is 14 amino acids long. This CDR3 reads CASSQGQGTTEAFF. In DNA form, the CDR3 reads TGTGCCAGCAGCCAAGGACAGGGGACCACTGAAGCTTTCTTT.

There are a few counts of this clone. The chain is built from TRBV30 and TRBJ2-4, with 7 bases lining up with TRBD2. V shed 5 bases, J shed 9 bases, and the junction held 7 bases outside the gene matches. From germline, CDR1 is GTSNPN and CDR2 SVGIG (reference sequence). The CDR3 is 12 amino acids. CDR3 in amino acids: CAWRTPGGIQYF. CDR3 DNA: TGTGCCTGGCGAACCCCGGGAGGCATTCAGTACTTC.